The clone carrying this TCR beta chain was seen many times. The sample originates from a study of molecular identifiers for immune sequencing clone quantification. MiXCR, applied by TCRdb to the PCR reads, yields one record per CDR3 protein. The table lists about 40,000 distinct CDR3 sequences, approximately 24% of them singletons. This CDR3 has 14 amino acids. V gave up 6 bases and J gave up 5 bases; unmatched junction bases: 3. Germline values: CDR1 SGHTA, CDR2 FQGTGA. The receptor was derived from a human donor in good health. Some libraries in this study had Jurkat cell RNA spiked in. V and J are TRBV7-3 and TRBJ2-2, with TRBD2 identical over 10 bases. Specimen: naive CD8+ T cells from blood, with Jurkat cell RNA spiked in. Documented subset: FACS-sorted CD8+CD4-CCR7+CD45RA+ naive T cells. This chain's CDR3 is CASRSSGSTGELFF. The CDR3, as DNA: TGTGCCAGCAGGTCTAGCGGGAGTACCGGGGAGCTGTTTTTT.